This TCR beta chain derives from a study of T cell clonotyping in hematopoietic cell transplantation. J lost 4 bases, V lost 1 base, and 6 bases had no gene match. Germline V lookup: CDR1 SGHTS, CDR2 YDEGEE. This CDR3 has 15 amino acids. Time point meaning: recipient sample about 28 days before transplant, after cytoreduction. Assay: immunoSEQ multiplex PCR; the TCRdb copy retains only in-frame clones and omits some. The sample contains 15,000 to 20,000 clones, roughly 80% of which appear only once. This clonotype originated in a man between 60 and 75 years old with acute myeloid leukemia. Some clones in this sample may be carry-over from other donors' samples. This sample comprised peripheral blood mononuclear cells, obtained before stem cell transplant. The V and J genes are TRBV5-8 and TRBJ1-2; 8 nucleotides align to TRBD1. This CDR3 is CASSLWTGRTYGYTF. The CDR3 DNA reads as TGTGCCAGCAGCTTGTGGACAGGGAGGACCTATGGCTACACCTTC.